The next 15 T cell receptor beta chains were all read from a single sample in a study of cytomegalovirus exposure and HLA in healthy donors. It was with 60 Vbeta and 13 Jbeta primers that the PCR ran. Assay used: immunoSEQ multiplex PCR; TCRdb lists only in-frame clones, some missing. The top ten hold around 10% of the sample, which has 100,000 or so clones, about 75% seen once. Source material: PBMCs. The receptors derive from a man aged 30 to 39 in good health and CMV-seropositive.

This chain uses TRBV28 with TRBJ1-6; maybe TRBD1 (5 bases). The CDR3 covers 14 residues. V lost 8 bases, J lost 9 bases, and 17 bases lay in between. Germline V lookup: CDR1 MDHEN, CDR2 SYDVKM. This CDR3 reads CASFGGQGPSPLHF. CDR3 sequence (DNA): TGTGCCAGCTTCGGCGGACAAGGCCCTTCACCCCTCCACTTT.

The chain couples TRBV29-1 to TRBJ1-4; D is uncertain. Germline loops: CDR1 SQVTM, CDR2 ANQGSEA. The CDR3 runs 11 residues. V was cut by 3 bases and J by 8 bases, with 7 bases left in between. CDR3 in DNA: TGCAGCGTTGAGCGGGGAGAAAAACTGTTTTTT. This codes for CSVERGEKLFF.

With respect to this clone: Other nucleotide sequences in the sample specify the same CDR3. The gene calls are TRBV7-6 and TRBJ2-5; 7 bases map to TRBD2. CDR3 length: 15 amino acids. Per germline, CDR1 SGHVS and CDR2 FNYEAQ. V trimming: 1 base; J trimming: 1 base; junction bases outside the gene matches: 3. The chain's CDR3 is CASSLGGGPQETQYF. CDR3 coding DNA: TGTGCCAGCAGCTTAGGCGGGGGACCCCAAGAGACCCAGTACTTC.

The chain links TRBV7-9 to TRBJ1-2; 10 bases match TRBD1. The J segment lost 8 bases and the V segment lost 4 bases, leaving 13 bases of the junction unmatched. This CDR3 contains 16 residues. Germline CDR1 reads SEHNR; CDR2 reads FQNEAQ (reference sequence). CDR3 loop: CASSSSYGQGVKGYTF. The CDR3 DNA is TGTGCCAGCAGCTCCTCGTATGGACAGGGGGTGAAGGGCTACACCTTC.

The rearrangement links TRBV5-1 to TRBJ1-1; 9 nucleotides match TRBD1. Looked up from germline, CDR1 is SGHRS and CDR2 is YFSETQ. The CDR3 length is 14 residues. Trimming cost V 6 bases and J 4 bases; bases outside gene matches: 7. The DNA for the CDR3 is TGCGCCAGCACCGAGACAGGGGGGGCCACTGAAGCTTTCTTT. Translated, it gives CASTETGGATEAFF.

The CDR3 is CASSPLAGANTDTQYF. The CDR3 DNA reads TGTGCCAGCTCACCGCTAGCGGGGGCTAACACAGATACGCAGTATTTT. The V and J genes are TRBV18 and TRBJ2-3, with 10 bases identical to TRBD2. J lost 2 bases, V lost 3 bases, and 5 bases had no gene match. CDR1 and CDR2 (germline): KGHSH, LQKENI. This CDR3 contains 16 residues.

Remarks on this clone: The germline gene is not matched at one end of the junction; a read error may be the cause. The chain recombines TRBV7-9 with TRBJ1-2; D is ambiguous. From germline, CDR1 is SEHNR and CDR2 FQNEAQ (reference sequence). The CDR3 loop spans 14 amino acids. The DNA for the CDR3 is TGTTCCAGCAGCTTAGTGGCGGTAAACTATGGCTACACCTTC. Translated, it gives CSSSLVAVNYGYTF.

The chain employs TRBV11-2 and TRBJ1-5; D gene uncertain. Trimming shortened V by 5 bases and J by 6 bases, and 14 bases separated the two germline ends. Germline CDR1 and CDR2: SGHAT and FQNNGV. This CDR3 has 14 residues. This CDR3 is CASSGLSGRQPQHF. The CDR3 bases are TGTGCCAGCAGCGGACTCTCTGGACGTCAGCCCCAGCATTTT. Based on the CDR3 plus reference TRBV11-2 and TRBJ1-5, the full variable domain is EAGVAQSPRYKIIEKRQSVAFWCNPISGHATLYWYQQILGQGPKLLIQFQNNGVVDDSQLPKDRFSAERLKGVDSTLKIQPAKLEDSAVYLCASSGLSGRQPQHFGDGTRLSIL.

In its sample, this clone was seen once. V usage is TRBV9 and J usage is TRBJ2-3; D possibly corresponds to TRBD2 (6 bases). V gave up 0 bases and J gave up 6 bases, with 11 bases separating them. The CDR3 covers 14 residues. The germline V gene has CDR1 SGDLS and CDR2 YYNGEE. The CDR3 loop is CASSVEGLADTQYF. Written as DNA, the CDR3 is TGTGCCAGCAGCGTAGAGGGCCTAGCGGATACGCAGTATTTT.

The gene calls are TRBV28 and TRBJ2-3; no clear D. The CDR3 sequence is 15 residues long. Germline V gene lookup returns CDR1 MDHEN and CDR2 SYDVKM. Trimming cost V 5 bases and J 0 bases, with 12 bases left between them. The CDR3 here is CASSPQRISTDTQYF. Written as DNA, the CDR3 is TGTGCCAGCAGTCCTCAGCGTATAAGCACAGATACGCAGTATTTT.

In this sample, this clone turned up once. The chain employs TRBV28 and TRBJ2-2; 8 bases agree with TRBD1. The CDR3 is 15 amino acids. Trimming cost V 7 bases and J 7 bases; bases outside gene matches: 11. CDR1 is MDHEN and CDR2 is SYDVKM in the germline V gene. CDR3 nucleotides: TGTGCCAGCACCCTGGGGGGACAGGCTGTCGGGGAGCTGTTTTTT. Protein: CASTLGGQAVGELFF.

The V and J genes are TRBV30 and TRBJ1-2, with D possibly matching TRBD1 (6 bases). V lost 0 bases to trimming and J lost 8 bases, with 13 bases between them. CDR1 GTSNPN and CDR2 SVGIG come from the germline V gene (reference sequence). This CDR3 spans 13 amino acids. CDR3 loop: CAWSVYGTLGYTF. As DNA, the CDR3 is TGTGCCTGGAGTGTATATGGGACACTGGGCTACACCTTC.

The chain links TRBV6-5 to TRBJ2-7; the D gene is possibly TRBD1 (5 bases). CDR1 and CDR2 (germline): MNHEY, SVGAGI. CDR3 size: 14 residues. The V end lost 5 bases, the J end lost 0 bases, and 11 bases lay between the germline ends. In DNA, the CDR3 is TGTGCCAGCAGTCCCCGACAGACCTCCTACGAGCAGTACTTC. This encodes CASSPRQTSYEQYF.

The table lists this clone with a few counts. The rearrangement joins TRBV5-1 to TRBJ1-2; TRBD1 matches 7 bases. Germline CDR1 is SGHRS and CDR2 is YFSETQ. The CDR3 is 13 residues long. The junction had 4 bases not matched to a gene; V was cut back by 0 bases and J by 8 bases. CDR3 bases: TGCGCCAGCAGCTTGGCGACAGGGAGCGGCTACACCTTC. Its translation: CASSLATGSGYTF.

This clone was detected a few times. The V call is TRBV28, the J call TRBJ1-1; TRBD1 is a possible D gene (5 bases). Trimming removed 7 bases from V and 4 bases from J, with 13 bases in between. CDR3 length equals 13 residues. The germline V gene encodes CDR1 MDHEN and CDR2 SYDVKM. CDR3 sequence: CASKPGGGTEAFF. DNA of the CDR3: TGTGCCAGCAAACCCGGGGGAGGCACTGAAGCTTTCTTT.